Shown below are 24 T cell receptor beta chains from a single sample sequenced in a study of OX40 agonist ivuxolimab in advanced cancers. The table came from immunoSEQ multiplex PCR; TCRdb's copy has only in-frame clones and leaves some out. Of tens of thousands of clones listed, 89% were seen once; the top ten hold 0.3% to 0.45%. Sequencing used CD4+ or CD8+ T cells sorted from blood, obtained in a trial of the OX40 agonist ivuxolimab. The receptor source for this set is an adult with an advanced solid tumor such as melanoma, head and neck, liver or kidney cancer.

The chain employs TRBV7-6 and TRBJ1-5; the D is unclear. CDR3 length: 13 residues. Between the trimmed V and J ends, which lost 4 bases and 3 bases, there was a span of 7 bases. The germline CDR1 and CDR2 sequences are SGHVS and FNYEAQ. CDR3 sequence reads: CASSSRDNQPQHF. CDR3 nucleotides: TGTGCCAGCAGCTCACGTGACAATCAGCCCCAGCATTTT.

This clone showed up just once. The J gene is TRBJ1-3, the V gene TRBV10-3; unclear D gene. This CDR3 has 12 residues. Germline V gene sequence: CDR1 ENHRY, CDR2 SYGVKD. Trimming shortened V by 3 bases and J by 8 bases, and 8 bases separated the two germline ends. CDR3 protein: CAISESGYTIYF. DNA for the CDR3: TGTGCCATCAGTGAATCAGGTTACACCATATATTTT.

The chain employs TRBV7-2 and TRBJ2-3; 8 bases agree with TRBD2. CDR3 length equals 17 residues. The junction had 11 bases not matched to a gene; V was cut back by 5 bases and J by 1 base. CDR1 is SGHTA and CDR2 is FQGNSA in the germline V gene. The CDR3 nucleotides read TGTGCCAGCAGCCTCTCCGGGAGGGGAGTTGGCACAGATACGCAGTATTTT. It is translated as CASSLSGRGVGTDTQYF.

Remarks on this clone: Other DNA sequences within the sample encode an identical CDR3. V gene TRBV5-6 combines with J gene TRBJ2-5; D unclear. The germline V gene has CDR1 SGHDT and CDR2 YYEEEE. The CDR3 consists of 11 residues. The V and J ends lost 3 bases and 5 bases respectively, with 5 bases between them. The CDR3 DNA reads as TGTGCCAGCAGCTCCGGCGAGACCCAGTACTTC. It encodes CASSSGETQYF.

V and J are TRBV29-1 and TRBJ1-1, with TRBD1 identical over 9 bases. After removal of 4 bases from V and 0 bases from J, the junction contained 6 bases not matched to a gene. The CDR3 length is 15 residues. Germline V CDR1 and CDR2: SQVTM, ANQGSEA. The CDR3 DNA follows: TGCAGCGTTGTTGGACAGGGGCTTCTGAACACTGAAGCTTTCTTT. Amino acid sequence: CSVVGQGLLNTEAFF.

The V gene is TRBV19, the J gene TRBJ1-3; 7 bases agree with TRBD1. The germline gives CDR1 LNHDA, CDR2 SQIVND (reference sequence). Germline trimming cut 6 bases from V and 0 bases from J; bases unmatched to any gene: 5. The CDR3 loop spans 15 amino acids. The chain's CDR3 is CASRPQGNSGNTIYF. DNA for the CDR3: TGTGCCAGTAGGCCACAGGGGAACTCTGGAAACACCATATATTTT. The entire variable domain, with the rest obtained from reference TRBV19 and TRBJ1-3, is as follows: DGGITQSPKYLFRKEGQNVTLSCEQNLNHDAMYWYRQDPGQGLRLIYYSQIVNDFQKGDIAEGYSVSREKKESFPLTVTSAQKNPTAFYLCASRPQGNSGNTIYFGEGSWLTVV.

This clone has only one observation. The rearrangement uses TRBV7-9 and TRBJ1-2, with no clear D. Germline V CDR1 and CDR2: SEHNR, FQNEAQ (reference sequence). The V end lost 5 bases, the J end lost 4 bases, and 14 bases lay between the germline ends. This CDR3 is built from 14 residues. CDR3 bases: TGTGCCAGCAGCCCCGGCGGGCTCGTCTATGGCTACACCTTC. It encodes CASSPGGLVYGYTF.

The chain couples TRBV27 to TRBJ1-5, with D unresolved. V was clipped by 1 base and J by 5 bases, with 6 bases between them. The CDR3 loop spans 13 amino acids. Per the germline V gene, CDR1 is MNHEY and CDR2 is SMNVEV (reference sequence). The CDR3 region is CASSLFNDQPQHF. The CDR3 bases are TGTGCCAGCAGTTTATTCAACGATCAGCCCCAGCATTTT.

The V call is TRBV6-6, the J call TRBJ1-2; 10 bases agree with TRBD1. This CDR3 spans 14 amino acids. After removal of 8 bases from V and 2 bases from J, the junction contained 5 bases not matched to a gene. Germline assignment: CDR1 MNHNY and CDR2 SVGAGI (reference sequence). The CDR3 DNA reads TGTGCCAGCGAGGGACAGGGGCTGAACTATGGCTACACCTTC. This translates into CASEGQGLNYGYTF.

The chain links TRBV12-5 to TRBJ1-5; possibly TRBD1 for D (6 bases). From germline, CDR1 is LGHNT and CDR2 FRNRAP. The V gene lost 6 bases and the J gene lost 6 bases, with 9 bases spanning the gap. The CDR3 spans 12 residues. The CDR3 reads CASGKGGQPQHF. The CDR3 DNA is TGTGCTAGTGGGAAGGGGGGTCAGCCCCAGCATTTT.

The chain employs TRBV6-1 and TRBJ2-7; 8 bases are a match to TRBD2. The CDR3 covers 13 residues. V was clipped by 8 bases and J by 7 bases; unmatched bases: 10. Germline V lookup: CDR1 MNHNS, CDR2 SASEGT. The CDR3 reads CASRIGGAREQYF. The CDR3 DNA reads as TGTGCCAGCCGAATCGGGGGGGCGCGGGAGCAGTACTTC.

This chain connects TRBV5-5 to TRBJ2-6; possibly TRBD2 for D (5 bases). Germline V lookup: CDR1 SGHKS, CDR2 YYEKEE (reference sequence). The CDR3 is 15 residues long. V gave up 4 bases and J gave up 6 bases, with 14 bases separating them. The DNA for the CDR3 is TGTGCCAGCAGCGCCGTCGGGGTAGTGGCCAACGTCCTGACTTTC. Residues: CASSAVGVVANVLTF.

CDR3 DNA sequence: TGTGCCACCAGGGGAAGGGCGCTTAATGAAAAACTGTTTTTT. As protein: CATRGRALNEKLFF. The chain uses TRBV27 and TRBJ1-4, with D tentatively TRBD1 (6 bases). Germline V gene sequence: CDR1 MNHEY, CDR2 SMNVEV (reference sequence). Trimming left V 10 bases short and J 4 bases short, with 16 bases between. The CDR3 sequence is 14 residues long.

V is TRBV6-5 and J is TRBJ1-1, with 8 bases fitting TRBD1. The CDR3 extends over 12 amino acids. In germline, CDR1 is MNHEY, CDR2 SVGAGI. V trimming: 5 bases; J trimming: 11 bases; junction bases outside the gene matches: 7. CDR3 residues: CASSPITGGAFF. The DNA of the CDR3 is TGTGCCAGCAGTCCAATAACAGGGGGGGCTTTCTTT.

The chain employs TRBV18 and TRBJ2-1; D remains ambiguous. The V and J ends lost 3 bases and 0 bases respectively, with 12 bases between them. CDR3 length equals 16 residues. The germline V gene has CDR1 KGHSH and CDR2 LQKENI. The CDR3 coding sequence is TGTGCCAGCTCACCGGAACTACAGAGCTCCTACAATGAGCAGTTCTTC. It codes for CASSPELQSSYNEQFF.

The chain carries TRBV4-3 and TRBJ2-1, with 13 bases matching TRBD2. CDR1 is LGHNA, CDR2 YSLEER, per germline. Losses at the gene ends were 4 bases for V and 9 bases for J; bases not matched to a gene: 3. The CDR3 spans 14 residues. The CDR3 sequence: CASSRTSGSREQFF. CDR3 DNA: TGCGCCAGCAGCCGGACTAGCGGGAGTCGTGAGCAGTTCTTC.

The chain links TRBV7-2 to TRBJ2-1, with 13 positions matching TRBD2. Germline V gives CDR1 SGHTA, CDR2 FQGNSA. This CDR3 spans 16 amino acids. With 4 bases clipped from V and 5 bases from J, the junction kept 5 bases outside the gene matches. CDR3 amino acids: CASSSRTSGRDNEQFF. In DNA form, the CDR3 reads TGTGCCAGCAGCTCGCGGACTAGCGGGAGAGACAATGAGCAGTTCTTC.

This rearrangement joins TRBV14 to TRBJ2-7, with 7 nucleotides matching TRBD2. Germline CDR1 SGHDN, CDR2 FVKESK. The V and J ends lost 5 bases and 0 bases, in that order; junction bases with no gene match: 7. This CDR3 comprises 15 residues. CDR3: CASSGASGSSYEQYF. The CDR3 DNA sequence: TGTGCCAGCAGCGGAGCTAGCGGTAGCTCCTACGAGCAGTACTTC.

The DNA of the CDR3 is TGTGCCAGTAAGACCGGGCCCCGAAATGGCTACACCTTC. Its translation: CASKTGPRNGYTF. The chain recombines TRBV19 with TRBJ1-2; D not resolved. The CDR3 has 13 residues. In germline, CDR1 is LNHDA, CDR2 SQIVND (reference sequence). Trimming took off 7 bases at V and 6 bases at J, with 15 bases between the two ends. Combining the CDR3 with reference TRBV19 and TRBJ1-2 gives the whole variable domain DGGITQSPKYLFRKEGQNVTLSCEQNLNHDAMYWYRQDPGQGLRLIYYSQIVNDFQKGDIAEGYSVSREKKESFPLTVTSAQKNPTAFYLCASKTGPRNGYTFGSGTRLTVV.

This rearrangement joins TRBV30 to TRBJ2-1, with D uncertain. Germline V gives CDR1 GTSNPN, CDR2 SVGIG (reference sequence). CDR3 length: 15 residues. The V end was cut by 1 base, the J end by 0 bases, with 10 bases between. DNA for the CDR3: TGTGCCTGGAGTGGTACCCCCGTCTCCTACAATGAGCAGTTCTTC. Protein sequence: CAWSGTPVSYNEQFF.

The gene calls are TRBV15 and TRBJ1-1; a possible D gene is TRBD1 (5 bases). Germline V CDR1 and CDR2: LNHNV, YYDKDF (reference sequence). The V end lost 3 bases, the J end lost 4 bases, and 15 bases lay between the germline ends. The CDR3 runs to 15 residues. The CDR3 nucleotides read TGTGCCACCAGCAGGGGAGGGGTCGTGGGCACTGAAGCTTTCTTT. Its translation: CATSRGGVVGTEAFF.

CDR3 sequence (DNA): TGTGCCAGCAGTGTGGCTAGCGGGAGTCTGAATGAGCAGTTCTTC. Encoded protein: CASSVASGSLNEQFF. V usage is TRBV2 and J usage is TRBJ2-1; 10 bases are shared with TRBD2. Germline V gene data show CDR1 as SNHLY and CDR2 as FYNNEI. V shed 4 bases and J 7 bases; nucleotides not matched to a gene: 7. The CDR3 is made up of 15 amino acids. The full variable domain, completed using reference TRBV2 and TRBJ2-1, is EPEVTQTPSHQVTQMGQEVILRCVPISNHLYFYWYRQILGQKVEFLVSFYNNEISEKSEIFDDQFSVERPDGSNFTLKIRSTKLEDSAMYFCASSVASGSLNEQFFGPGTRLTVL.

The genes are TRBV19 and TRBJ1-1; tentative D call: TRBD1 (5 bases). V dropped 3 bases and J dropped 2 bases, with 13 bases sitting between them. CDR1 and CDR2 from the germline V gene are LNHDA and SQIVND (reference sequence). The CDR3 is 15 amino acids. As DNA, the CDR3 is TGTGCCAGTAGTATTACCGGGGCCCTAAACACTGAAGCTTTCTTT. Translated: CASSITGALNTEAFF.

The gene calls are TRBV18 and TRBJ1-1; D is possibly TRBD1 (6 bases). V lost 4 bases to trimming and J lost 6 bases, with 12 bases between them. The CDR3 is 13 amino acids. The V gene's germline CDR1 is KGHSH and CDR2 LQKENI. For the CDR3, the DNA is TGTGCCAGCTCACACCCGGAGGGGGCTGAAGCTTTCTTT. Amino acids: CASSHPEGAEAFF.